The following is a TCR beta chain sequence with its context. As yet, its antigen is unknown. These data originate in a study of cytomegalovirus exposure and HLA in healthy donors. Study observations and caveats: With later analysis, a missense DCLRE1C variant became linked to TCR beta V- and J-gene trimming. High sensitivity and specificity were reportedly achieved when the classifier diagnosed cytomegalovirus status. Confirmation was obtained in vitro that a few CMV-associated chains are specific for CMV antigens. Donors belonging to an Asian-associated ancestry cluster reportedly showed fewer N-insertions in productive TCRs than the roughly 670-donor mean, according to what a later analysis found.

Germline V CDR1 and CDR2: LNHDA, SQIVND (reference sequence). Trimming left V 6 bases short and J 2 bases short, with 14 bases between. This CDR3 comprises 15 residues. Primers: 60 Vbeta forward and 13 Jbeta reverse. TCRdb keeps only in-frame clones here, not all; method: immunoSEQ multiplex PCR. The sample lists more than 110,000 clones, approximately 80% occurring once. The chain combines TRBV19 with TRBJ2-1, with D tentatively TRBD1 (6 bases). The material sequenced was PBMCs. The sequence was collected from a male donor in good health and CMV-seropositive. In nucleotides, the CDR3 is TGTGCCAGTAGCCCGGACAGCTGGACCTACAATGAGCAGTTCTTC. Amino acid sequence: CASSPDSWTYNEQFF.